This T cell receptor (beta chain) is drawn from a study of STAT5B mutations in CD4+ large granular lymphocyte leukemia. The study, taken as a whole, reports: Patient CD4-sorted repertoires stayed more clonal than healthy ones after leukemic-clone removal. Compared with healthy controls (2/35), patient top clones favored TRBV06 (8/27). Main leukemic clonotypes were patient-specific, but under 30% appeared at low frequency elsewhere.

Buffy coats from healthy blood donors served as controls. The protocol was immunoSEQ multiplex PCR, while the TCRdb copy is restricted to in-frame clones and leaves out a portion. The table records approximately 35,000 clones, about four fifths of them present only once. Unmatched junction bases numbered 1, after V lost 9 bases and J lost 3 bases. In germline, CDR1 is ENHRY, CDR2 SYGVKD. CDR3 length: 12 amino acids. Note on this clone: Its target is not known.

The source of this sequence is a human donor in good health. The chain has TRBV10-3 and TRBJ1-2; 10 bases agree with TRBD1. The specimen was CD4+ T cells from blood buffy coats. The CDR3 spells CAIGQGDYGYTF. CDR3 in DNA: TGTGCCATTGGACAGGGGGACTATGGCTACACCTTC.